Described below is a single TCR beta chain sequence and its context. Its cognate antigen is unknown. Per the germline V gene, CDR1 is SGHTA and CDR2 is FQGNSA. V was pared by 5 bases and J by 0 bases, with 14 bases between. CDR3 length: 16 residues. This record belongs to a study of human T cells and chemical hapten exposure. In the study overall: Patch tests put 0.01% DPC on the upper back, and the results were checked at 6 days. Small differences in pooled library volume mainly drove the variation in TCR yields per sample. General study findings and limits: Expanded TCR counts at PT1 went up together with patch test score, a positive correlation.

Time point given: pre-sensitization, week 0. As to treatment: therapeutic diphenylcyclopropenone sensitization with weekly scalp DPC. Per the authors' pipeline: The median was roughly 100,000 TCRs per sample, ranging about 23,224 to 690,600. TCRdb re-analysed the RACE reads in MiXCR, keeping a single row per CDR3 protein. For this entry, the V and J calls and clone size follow TCRdb and not the study's own pipeline. Here the sample spans under 200,000 distinct CDR3 sequences, 25% to 30% being singletons. This sample comprised whole blood, obtained in connection with sensitization to the hapten diphenylcyclopropenone (DPC). The chain recombines TRBV7-2 with TRBJ1-5; TRBD1 might be the D (5 bases). This TCR was sampled from a woman aged 25 to 39 with alopecia areata. Some clones in this sample may be carry-over from other donors' samples. CDR3 DNA: TGTGCCAGCAGCCCAGCGGCAGGGTTTAGCAATCAGCCCCAGCATTTT. Encoded protein: CASSPAAGFSNQPQHF. Filled out from reference TRBV7-2 and TRBJ1-5, the complete variable domain reads GAGVSQSPSNKVTEKGKDVELRCDPISGHTALYWYRQSLGQGLEFLIYFQGNSAPDKSGLPSDRFSAERTGGSVSTLTIQRTQQEDSAVYLCASSPAAGFSNQPQHFGDGTRLSIL.